These 27 T cell receptor beta chains originate from one sample sequenced in a study of OX40 agonist ivuxolimab in advanced cancers. Data came from immunoSEQ multiplex PCR; TCRdb stores just in-frame clones and leaves some out. This sample has about 83,000 clones, with approximately 84% found just once. The sequencing here drew on CD4+ or CD8+ T cells sorted from blood, taken in a trial of the OX40 agonist ivuxolimab. These receptor sequences come from an adult with an advanced solid tumor such as melanoma, head and neck, liver or kidney cancer.

The chain employs TRBV4-2 and TRBJ2-2; D call uncertain. CDR1 LGHNA and CDR2 YNFKEQ come from the germline V gene. V lost 1 base and J lost 2, with 11 bases in between. This CDR3 spans 16 amino acids. The CDR3 nucleotides read TGTGCCAGCAGCCAAGGCCCCGACCTCAACACCGGGGAGCTGTTTTTT. Its protein product is CASSQGPDLNTGELFF.

The gene calls are TRBV7-8 and TRBJ2-7; D gene unclear. Germline V gene sequence: CDR1 SGHVS, CDR2 FQNEAQ. V was trimmed by 4 bases and J by 6 bases, leaving 16 bases between them. This CDR3 comprises 14 residues. CDR3 sequence: CASSSSLQRTEQYF. The CDR3 DNA reads TGTGCCAGCAGCTCCTCGCTCCAGCGAACCGAGCAGTACTTC.

This chain uses TRBV30 with TRBJ1-5, with D perhaps TRBD1 (5 bases). The germline gives CDR1 GTSNPN, CDR2 SVGIG (reference sequence). This CDR3 has 13 residues. The V end was cut by 2 bases, the J end by 7 bases, with 12 bases between. This CDR3 is CAWSLQGVQPQHF. The CDR3 coding sequence is TGTGCCTGGAGTCTTCAGGGCGTGCAGCCCCAGCATTTT.

The chain is built from TRBV9 and TRBJ2-1; no firm D call. V was trimmed by 0 bases and J by 0 bases, leaving 7 bases between them. The germline V gene has CDR1 SGDLS and CDR2 YYNGEE. The CDR3 spans 15 residues. CDR3 region: CASSVEPSSYNEQFF. CDR3 DNA sequence: TGTGCCAGCAGCGTAGAGCCGAGCTCCTACAATGAGCAGTTCTTC.

J is TRBJ1-2 and V is TRBV29-1; D is possibly TRBD1 (6 bases). V lost 0 bases and J 5 bases, leaving 13 bases between the germline ends. The CDR3 runs to 14 residues. Per germline, CDR1 SQVTM and CDR2 ANQGSEA. In DNA, the CDR3 is TGCAGCGTTGAAGATCGTAGGGACATTTATGGCTACACCTTC. Translation: CSVEDRRDIYGYTF.

The chain is built from TRBV6-5 and TRBJ1-1; maybe TRBD1 (6 bases). Looked up from germline, CDR1 is MNHEY and CDR2 is SVGAGI. V was pared by 0 bases and J by 11 bases, with 19 bases between. CDR3 size: 15 residues. The chain's CDR3 is CASSYSQGQPGGAFF. The CDR3, as DNA: TGTGCCAGCAGTTACTCGCAGGGGCAACCCGGAGGGGCTTTCTTT.

The chain joins TRBV27 to TRBJ1-1; a possible D gene is TRBD1 (5 bases). V lost 5 bases and J 0 bases, leaving 10 bases between the germline ends. CDR3 length: 14 residues. Germline CDR1 and CDR2: MNHEY and SMNVEV (reference sequence). The CDR3 here is CASSPGTLNTEAFF. CDR3 bases: TGTGCCAGCAGTCCCGGGACTCTGAACACTGAAGCTTTCTTT.

Remarks on this clone: One end of the junction fails to match germline, which may point to a read error. This sequence joins TRBV5-1 and TRBJ2-2; the D gene is possibly TRBD1 (5 bases). The CDR3 spans 14 residues. Germline V lookup: CDR1 SGHRS, CDR2 YFSETQ. As DNA, the CDR3 is TGTGCCAGCAGCTTGGCCACAGGCACCGGGGAGCTGTTTTTT. Translating it yields CASSLATGTGELFF. Together with reference TRBV5-1 and TRBJ2-2, the CDR3 gives the full variable domain: KAGVTQTPRYLIKTRGQQVTLSCSPISGHRSVSWYQQTPGQGLQFLFEYFSETQRNKGNFPGRFSGRQFSNSRSEMNVSTLELGDSALYLCASSLATGTGELFFGEGSRLTVL.

The chain has TRBV6-5 and TRBJ2-3; possible D gene TRBD1, 6 bases. Germline lookup yields CDR1 MNHEY and CDR2 SVGAGI. V was cut by 5 bases and J by 3 bases, with 9 bases left in between. The length of the CDR3 is 13 residues. Here the CDR3 reads CASSRRGTDTQYF. DNA of the CDR3: TGTGCCAGCAGTCGCAGGGGAACAGATACGCAGTATTTT.

The genes are TRBV30 and TRBJ2-7, with D unclear. This CDR3 has 12 residues. V shed 6 bases and J shed 2 bases, with 11 bases lying between them. Germline CDR1 and CDR2: GTSNPN and SVGIG (reference sequence). The CDR3 sequence is CACTRSAYEQYF. CDR3 coding DNA: TGTGCCTGTACTCGTTCGGCCTACGAGCAGTACTTC.

The chain has TRBV30 and TRBJ1-6; no firm D call. There are 12 residues in the CDR3. Germline loops: CDR1 GTSNPN, CDR2 SVGIG (reference sequence). Trimming took off 1 base at V and 10 bases at J, with 8 bases between the two ends. The CDR3 DNA is TGTGCCTGGAGTGCGATAGAGTCACCCCTCCACTTT. As protein: CAWSAIESPLHF.

The chain joins TRBV25-1 to TRBJ1-1; maybe TRBD1 (5 bases). V lost 6 bases, J lost 9 bases, and 17 bases lay in between. Germline assignment: CDR1 MGHDK and CDR2 SYGVNS. The CDR3 has 13 amino acids. The CDR3, as DNA: TGTGCCAGCAGGAGCCGGGACCCACGAAAAGCTTTCTTT. It encodes CASRSRDPRKAFF.

The chain recombines TRBV6-6 with TRBJ1-5; TRBD1 matches at 8 bases. V was pared by 5 bases and J by 1 base, with 4 bases of the junction left unmatched. The CDR3 is 15 residues long. CDR1 MNHNY and CDR2 SVGAGI come from the germline V gene (reference sequence). CDR3 DNA: TGTGCCAGCAGTCTACAGGGGGGAAGCAATCAGCCCCAGCATTTT. Its protein product is CASSLQGGSNQPQHF.

The gene calls are TRBV30 and TRBJ1-6, with 8 bases identical to TRBD1. Per the germline V gene, CDR1 is GTSNPN and CDR2 is SVGIG (reference sequence). V lost 7 bases and J lost 8; bases outside the gene matches: 13. This CDR3 region has 15 residues. The CDR3 sequence is CASTEWTGQYSPLHF. The DNA of the CDR3 is TGTGCCTCCACGGAATGGACAGGGCAATATTCACCCCTCCACTTT.

V is TRBV9 and J is TRBJ2-1; TRBD2 agrees at 9 bases. The CDR3 is 17 amino acids. V lost 0 bases to trimming and J lost 6 bases; unmatched junction nucleotides: 10. From germline, CDR1 is SGDLS and CDR2 YYNGEE. The CDR3 DNA follows: TGTGCCAGCAGCGTAGGTCTGCGACTAGCGGTCTTCAATGAGCAGTTCTTC. Amino acids: CASSVGLRLAVFNEQFF.

The chain links TRBV19 to TRBJ2-5; TRBD1 aligns across 7 bases. The last part of the DNA fits TRBJ2-7 better; the J call may be wrong. From germline, CDR1 is LNHDA and CDR2 SQIVND (reference sequence). This CDR3 has 15 amino acids. This chain's CDR3 is CASTSRQGRNYEQYF. CDR3 DNA sequence: TGTGCCAGTACCTCTCGACAGGGAAGAAACTACGAGCAGTACTTC.

As concerns this clone: This specimen includes other DNA sequences encoding the same CDR3. The J gene is TRBJ1-4, the V gene TRBV29-1; possibly TRBD1 for D (5 bases). V was trimmed by 6 bases and J by 4 bases, leaving 6 bases between them. CDR1 is SQVTM, CDR2 ANQGSEA, per germline. This CDR3 has 11 residues. This CDR3 is CSVGHNEKLFF. The DNA of the CDR3 is TGCAGCGTCGGACATAATGAAAAACTGTTTTTT.

V gene TRBV5-1 combines with J gene TRBJ1-5; 9 positions match TRBD1. The CDR3 extends over 14 amino acids. J lost 6 bases, V lost 9 bases, and 10 bases had no gene match. Germline assignment: CDR1 SGHRS and CDR2 YFSETQ. CDR3 sequence: CANPTGGCRQPQHF. Here the CDR3 DNA reads TGCGCCAACCCGACAGGGGGTTGTCGTCAGCCCCAGCATTTT.

This chain connects TRBV7-2 to TRBJ2-2; TRBD2 matches 13 bases. V gave up 2 bases and J gave up 7 bases; unmatched junction bases: 4. This CDR3 is 16 amino acids long. Germline V gene lookup returns CDR1 SGHTA and CDR2 FQGNSA. CDR3 amino acids: CASSLRLAGGGGELFF. For the CDR3, the DNA is TGTGCCAGCAGCTTAAGACTAGCGGGGGGTGGCGGGGAGCTGTTTTTT. The full variable domain, with the rest looked up from reference TRBV7-2 and TRBJ2-2, is GAGVSQSPSNKVTEKGKDVELRCDPISGHTALYWYRQSLGQGLEFLIYFQGNSAPDKSGLPSDRFSAERTGGSVSTLTIQRTQQEDSAVYLCASSLRLAGGGGELFFGEGSRLTVL.

The chain employs TRBV18 and TRBJ1-1, with a weak D call TRBD1 (6 bases). V lost 3 bases and J 4 bases, leaving 15 bases between the germline ends. Germline CDR1 KGHSH, CDR2 LQKENI. The CDR3 runs 15 residues. The CDR3 here is CASSPPGTRSTEAFF. The CDR3 region has the DNA TGTGCCAGCTCACCCCCCGGGACAAGGAGCACTGAAGCTTTCTTT.

The sample holds a few counts of this clone. The chain links TRBV19 to TRBJ1-2; tentatively, D is TRBD1 (5 bases). In germline, CDR1 is LNHDA, CDR2 SQIVND (reference sequence). With 9 bases removed from V and 6 bases from J, the gap between germline ends came to 17 bases. The CDR3 sequence is 13 residues long. The CDR3 DNA reads TGTGCCAGCTCAAAACAGGTTATTAATGGCTACACCTTC. This translates into CASSKQVINGYTF.

The chain uses TRBV30 and TRBJ2-1; D unresolved. The CDR3 contains 14 residues. Trimming cost V 0 bases and J 4 bases, with 10 bases left between them. CDR1 and CDR2 from the germline V gene are GTSNPN and SVGIG (reference sequence). In DNA, the CDR3 is TGTGCCTGGAGTGTAGGAAGTAATTACAATGAGCAGTTCTTC. Protein product: CAWSVGSNYNEQFF.

The chain uses TRBV28 and TRBJ1-5, with 8 positions matching TRBD1. Trimming removed 8 bases from V and 6 bases from J; junction bases left unmatched: 12. This CDR3 spans 15 amino acids. The V gene's germline CDR1 is MDHEN and CDR2 SYDVKM. CDR3 coding DNA: TGTGCCAGCGGATACGGACAGGGCCAACTTCAGCCCCAGCATTTT. This translates into CASGYGQGQLQPQHF.

V and J are TRBV5-5 and TRBJ2-3; D could derive from TRBD1 or TRBD2 (5 bases each). Germline assignment: CDR1 SGHKS and CDR2 YYEKEE (reference sequence). The CDR3 runs 13 residues. The germline V and J ends were trimmed by 3 bases and 2 bases, with 7 bases remaining between them. The CDR3 here is CASSSGTTDTQYF. The CDR3 DNA follows: TGTGCCAGCAGCTCCGGGACCACAGATACGCAGTATTTT.

This clone was seen more than once but under ten times. V is TRBV6-1 and J is TRBJ2-7, with 7 bases aligning to TRBD1. Germline loops: CDR1 MNHNS, CDR2 SASEGT. The length of the CDR3 is 13 residues. Trimming took 9 bases from V and 0 from J; bases not matched to a gene: 5. Here the CDR3 reads CASARDSSYEQYF. The CDR3, as DNA: TGTGCCAGTGCACGGGACAGCTCCTACGAGCAGTACTTC.

The chain has TRBV19 and TRBJ1-4; weak D call: TRBD1 (5 bases). This CDR3 has 14 residues. Deletions cut 5 bases from V and 5 bases from J, with 12 bases between. Germline CDR1 is LNHDA and CDR2 is SQIVND (reference sequence). The CDR3 here is CASSFTGQNEKLFF. In DNA, the CDR3 is TGTGCCAGTAGTTTCACAGGACAAAATGAAAAACTGTTTTTT.

The chain has TRBV6-5 and TRBJ1-2; a weak D match, TRBD1 (6 bases). Trimming left V 4 bases short and J 9 bases short, with 18 bases between. The CDR3 loop spans 14 amino acids. Germline CDR1 is MNHEY and CDR2 is SVGAGI. Written as DNA, the CDR3 is TGTGCCAGCAGTTGGGGGCGGGGAGGTTTACGCTACACCTTC. It encodes CASSWGRGGLRYTF.